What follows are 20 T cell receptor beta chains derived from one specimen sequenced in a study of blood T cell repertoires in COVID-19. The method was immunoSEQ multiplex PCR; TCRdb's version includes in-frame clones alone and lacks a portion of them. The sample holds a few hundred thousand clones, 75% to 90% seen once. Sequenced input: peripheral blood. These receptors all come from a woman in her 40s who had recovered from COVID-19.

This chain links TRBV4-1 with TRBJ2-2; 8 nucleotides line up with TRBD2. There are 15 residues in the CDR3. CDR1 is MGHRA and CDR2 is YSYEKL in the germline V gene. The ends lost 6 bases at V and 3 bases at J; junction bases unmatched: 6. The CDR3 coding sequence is TGCGCCAGCAGAGGACTAGCTAGGGACACCGGGGAGCTGTTTTTT. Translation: CASRGLARDTGELFF.

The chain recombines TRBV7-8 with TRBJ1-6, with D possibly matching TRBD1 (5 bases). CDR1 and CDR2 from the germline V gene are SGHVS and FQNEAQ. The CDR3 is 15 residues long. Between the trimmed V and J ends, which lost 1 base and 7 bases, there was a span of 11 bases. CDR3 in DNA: TGTGCCAGCAGCTTAGGAGCGACAGAAAATTCACCCCTCCACTTT. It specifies CASSLGATENSPLHF.

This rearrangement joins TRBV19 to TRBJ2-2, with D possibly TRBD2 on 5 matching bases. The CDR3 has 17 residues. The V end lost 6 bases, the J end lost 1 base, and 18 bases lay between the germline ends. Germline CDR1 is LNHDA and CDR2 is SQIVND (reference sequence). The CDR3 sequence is CASRSPDGGQNTGELFF. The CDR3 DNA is TGTGCCAGTAGATCCCCCGATGGAGGCCAGAACACCGGGGAGCTGTTTTTT.

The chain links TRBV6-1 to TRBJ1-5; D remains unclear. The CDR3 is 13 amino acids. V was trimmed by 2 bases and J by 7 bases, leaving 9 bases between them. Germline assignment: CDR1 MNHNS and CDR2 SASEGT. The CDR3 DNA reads TGTGCCAGCAGTGAATTAGAGGGACAGCCCCAGCATTTT. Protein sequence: CASSELEGQPQHF.

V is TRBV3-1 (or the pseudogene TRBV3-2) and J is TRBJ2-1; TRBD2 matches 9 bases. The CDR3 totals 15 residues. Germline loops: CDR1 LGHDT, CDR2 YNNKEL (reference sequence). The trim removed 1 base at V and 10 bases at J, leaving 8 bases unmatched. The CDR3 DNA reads TGTGCCAGCAGCCAAGGCGTGGCGGGAGGGTCCGAGCAGTTCTTC. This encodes CASSQGVAGGSEQFF.

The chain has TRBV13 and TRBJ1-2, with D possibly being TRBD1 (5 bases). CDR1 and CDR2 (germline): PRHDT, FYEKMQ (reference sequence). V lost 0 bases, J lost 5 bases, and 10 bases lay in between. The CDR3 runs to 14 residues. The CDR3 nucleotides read TGTGCCAGCAGCTTAGGTACACAGGTGTATGGCTACACCTTC. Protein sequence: CASSLGTQVYGYTF.

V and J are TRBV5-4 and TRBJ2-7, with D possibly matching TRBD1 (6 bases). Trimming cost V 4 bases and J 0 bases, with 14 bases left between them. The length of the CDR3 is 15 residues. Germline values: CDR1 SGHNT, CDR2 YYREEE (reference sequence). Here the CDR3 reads CASSIAGDNSYEQYF. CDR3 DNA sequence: TGTGCCAGCAGCATAGCCGGGGACAACTCCTACGAGCAGTACTTC.

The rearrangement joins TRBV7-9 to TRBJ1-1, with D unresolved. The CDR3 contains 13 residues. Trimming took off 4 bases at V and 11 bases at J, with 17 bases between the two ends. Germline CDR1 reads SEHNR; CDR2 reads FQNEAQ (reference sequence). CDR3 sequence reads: CASSSTRNDGAFF. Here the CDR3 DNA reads TGTGCCAGCAGCTCTACAAGGAATGACGGGGCTTTCTTT.

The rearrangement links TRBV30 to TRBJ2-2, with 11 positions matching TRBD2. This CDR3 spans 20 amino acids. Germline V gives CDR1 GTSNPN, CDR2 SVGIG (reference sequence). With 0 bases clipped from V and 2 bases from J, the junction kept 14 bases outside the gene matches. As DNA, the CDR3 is TGTGCCTGGAGTGTACGGGGGCTAGCGGGAGGCCGGACCAACACCGGGGAGCTGTTTTTT. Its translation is CAWSVRGLAGGRTNTGELFF.

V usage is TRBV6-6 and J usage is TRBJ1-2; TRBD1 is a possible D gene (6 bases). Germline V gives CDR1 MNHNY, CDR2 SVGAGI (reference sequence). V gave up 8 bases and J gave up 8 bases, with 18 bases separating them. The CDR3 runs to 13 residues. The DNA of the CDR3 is TGTGCCAGCGGCTTGCCAGGGGCACGGGGCTACACCTTC. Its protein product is CASGLPGARGYTF.

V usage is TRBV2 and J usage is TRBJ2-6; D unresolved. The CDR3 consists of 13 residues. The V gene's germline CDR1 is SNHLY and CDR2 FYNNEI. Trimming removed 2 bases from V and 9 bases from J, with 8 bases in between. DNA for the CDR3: TGTGCCAGCAGTGAAAATCCTTACAACGTCCTGACTTTC. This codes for CASSENPYNVLTF.

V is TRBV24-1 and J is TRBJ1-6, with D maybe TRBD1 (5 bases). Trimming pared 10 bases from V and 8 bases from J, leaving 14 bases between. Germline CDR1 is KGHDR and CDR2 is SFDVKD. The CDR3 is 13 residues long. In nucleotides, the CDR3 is TGTGCCACGTCCGCAGGGATGTATTCACCCCTCCACTTT. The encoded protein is CATSAGMYSPLHF.

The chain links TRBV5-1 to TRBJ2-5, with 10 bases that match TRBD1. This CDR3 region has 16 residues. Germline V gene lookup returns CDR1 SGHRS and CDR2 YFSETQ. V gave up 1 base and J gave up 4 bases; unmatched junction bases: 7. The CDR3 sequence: CASSLLGTGAGETQYF. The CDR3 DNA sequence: TGCGCCAGCAGCTTGTTAGGGACAGGGGCAGGAGAGACCCAGTACTTC.

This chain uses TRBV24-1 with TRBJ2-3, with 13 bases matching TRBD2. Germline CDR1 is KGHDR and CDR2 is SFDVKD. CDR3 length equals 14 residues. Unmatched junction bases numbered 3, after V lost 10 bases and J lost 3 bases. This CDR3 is CATGLAGDTDTQYF. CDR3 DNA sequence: TGTGCCACAGGACTAGCGGGAGATACAGATACGCAGTATTTT.

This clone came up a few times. DNA for the CDR3: TGTGCCAGCAGTACTAGCGGAGGGTTCACCGGGGAGCTGTTTTTT. Residues: CASSTSGGFTGELFF. This rearrangement joins TRBV6-4 to TRBJ2-2, with 8 positions matching TRBD2. Per germline, CDR1 MRHNA and CDR2 SNTAGT. Trimming cost V 5 bases and J 4 bases; bases outside gene matches: 6. The CDR3 length is 15 residues.

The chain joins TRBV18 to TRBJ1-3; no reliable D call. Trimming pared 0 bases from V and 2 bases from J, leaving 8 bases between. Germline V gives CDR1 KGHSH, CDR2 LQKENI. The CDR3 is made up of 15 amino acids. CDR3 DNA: TGTGCCAGCTCACCACCTAGCAGCCCTGGAAACACCATATATTTT. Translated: CASSPPSSPGNTIYF.

The CDR3 DNA reads as TGTGCCAGCTCACCCTCAGGGCCCCAGCTGGGGACCCAGTACTTC. Encoded protein: CASSPSGPQLGTQYF. The rearrangement uses TRBV18 and TRBJ2-5, with D maybe TRBD1 (5 bases). The CDR3 covers 15 residues. Trimming removed 3 bases at V and 7 bases at J, with 18 bases between. CDR1 and CDR2 from the germline V gene are KGHSH and LQKENI.

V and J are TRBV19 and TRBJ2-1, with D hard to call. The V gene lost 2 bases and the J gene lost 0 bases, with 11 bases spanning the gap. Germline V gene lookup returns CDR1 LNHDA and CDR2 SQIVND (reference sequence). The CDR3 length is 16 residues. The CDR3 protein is CASSILSRSSYNEQFF. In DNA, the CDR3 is TGTGCCAGTAGTATACTAAGCCGGAGCTCCTACAATGAGCAGTTCTTC. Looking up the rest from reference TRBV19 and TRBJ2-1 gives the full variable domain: DGGITQSPKYLFRKEGQNVTLSCEQNLNHDAMYWYRQDPGQGLRLIYYSQIVNDFQKGDIAEGYSVSREKKESFPLTVTSAQKNPTAFYLCASSILSRSSYNEQFFGPGTRLTVL.

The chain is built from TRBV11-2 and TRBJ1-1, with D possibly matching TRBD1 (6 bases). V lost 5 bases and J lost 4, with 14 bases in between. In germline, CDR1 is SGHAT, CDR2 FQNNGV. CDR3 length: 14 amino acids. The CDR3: CASSNRVWGTEAFF. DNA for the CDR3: TGTGCCAGCAGCAACAGGGTTTGGGGCACTGAAGCTTTCTTT.

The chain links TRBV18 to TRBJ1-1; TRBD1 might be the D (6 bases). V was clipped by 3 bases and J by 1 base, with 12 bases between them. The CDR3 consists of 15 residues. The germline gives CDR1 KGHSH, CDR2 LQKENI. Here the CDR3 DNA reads TGTGCCAGCTCACCTCCGGGACACACGAACACTGAAGCTTTCTTT. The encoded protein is CASSPPGHTNTEAFF.